What follows describes a single T cell receptor (beta chain). Study processing details: Estimates of nucleated cell counts were drawn from the amplification of reference gene primers. Repertoires were generated with immunoSEQ multiplex PCR, while TCRdb's copy carries only in-frame clones and drops some. That table furnishes V, J and clone size, whereas the DNA furnished D and trimming. The sample yields roughly 30,000 clones, just over 90% seen once. This sample was taken from a study of blood T cell repertoires in COVID-19. Study details: Specimens from acute and convalescent COVID-19 originated in the United States, Italy and Spain. PBMCs, B-cell-depleted T cells, or T cells provided the cDNA or gDNA that made up the material.

This CDR3 has 15 amino acids. Germline CDR1 and CDR2: SGHVS and FNYEAQ. Trimming took 3 bases from V and 1 from J; bases not matched to a gene: 1. Sequenced material: peripheral blood. The receptor was derived from a man aged 55 to 69 with acute or convalescent COVID-19. The chain employs TRBV7-6 and TRBJ2-3; 10 bases agree with TRBD2. The CDR3 reads CASSFTSGGTDTQYF. CDR3 bases: TGTGCCAGCAGCTTTACTAGCGGGGGCACAGATACGCAGTATTTT.